The 17 T cell receptor beta chains in this list originate from one sample, sequenced in a study of cytomegalovirus exposure and HLA in healthy donors. The primer mix had 60 Vbeta and 13 Jbeta primers. The assay was immunoSEQ multiplex PCR, and TCRdb's table has in-frame clones only and misses some. Of 95,000 to 150,000 clones listed, more than 60% are singletons. Sequencing was carried out using PBMCs. These receptors were obtained from a man aged 18 to 29 in good health and CMV-seronegative.

The chain combines TRBV29-1 with TRBJ2-1, with D uncertain. The ends were cut back, 1 base at V and 4 bases at J, with 14 bases in the middle. The CDR3 contains 15 residues. Germline lookup yields CDR1 SQVTM and CDR2 ANQGSEA. The CDR3 loop is CSVEVLAAGYNEQFF. DNA of the CDR3: TGCAGCGTTGAAGTGCTCGCGGCCGGATACAATGAGCAGTTCTTC.

The chain couples TRBV9 to TRBJ2-3, with TRBD2 identical over 14 bases. Germline CDR1 reads SGDLS; CDR2 reads YYNGEE. The V segment lost 4 bases and the J segment 6 bases; nucleotides outside the gene matches: 7. This CDR3 has 16 amino acids. CDR3 in amino acids: CASSRGLAGVPDTQYF. Written as DNA, the CDR3 is TGTGCCAGCAGCCGGGGACTAGCGGGAGTCCCCGATACGCAGTATTTT.

This clone was detected only a few times. This sequence joins TRBV27 and TRBJ2-3; TRBD1 matches 10 bases. The CDR3 runs to 15 residues. V lost 6 bases to trimming and J lost 5 bases; unmatched junction nucleotides: 8. The germline gives CDR1 MNHEY, CDR2 SMNVEV (reference sequence). The CDR3 DNA follows: TGTGCCAGCAGAGGCTTGGGACAGGGGATAGATACGCAGTATTTT. Protein sequence: CASRGLGQGIDTQYF.

Remarks on this clone: Other nucleotide sequences in the sample specify the same CDR3. The chain links TRBV18 to TRBJ2-1, with 7 positions matching TRBD1. Germline-derived CDR1 and CDR2 are KGHSH and LQKENI. CDR3 size: 15 residues. After removal of 6 bases from V and 0 bases from J, the junction contained 5 bases not matched to a gene. DNA for the CDR3: TGTGCCAGCTCCCGATCAGGGGGCTCCTACAATGAGCAGTTCTTC. Encoded protein: CASSRSGGSYNEQFF.

The gene calls are TRBV15 and TRBJ2-1; 10 positions match TRBD2. Trimming took 0 bases from V and 0 from J; bases not matched to a gene: 14. Per germline, CDR1 LNHNV and CDR2 YYDKDF (reference sequence). CDR3 length: 21 residues. The CDR3 bases are TGTGCCACCAGCAGAGACCTAGCGGGGGCCCTAAGGGCGAGCTCCTACAATGAGCAGTTCTTC. Translated: CATSRDLAGALRASSYNEQFF.

This chain uses TRBV7-9 with TRBJ1-2; 8 bases line up with TRBD1. Germline CDR1 is SEHNR and CDR2 is FQNEAQ (reference sequence). This CDR3 has 13 residues. Losses at the gene ends were 5 bases for V and 4 bases for J; bases not matched to a gene: 3. In DNA form, the CDR3 reads TGTGCCAGCAGCGATGGGACAGGCTATGGCTACACCTTC. Its translation: CASSDGTGYGYTF.

The V and J genes are TRBV7-2 and TRBJ1-2; 7 nucleotides align to TRBD1. V lost 5 bases and J lost 4; bases outside the gene matches: 10. CDR1 and CDR2 from the germline V gene are SGHTA and FQGNSA. The CDR3 contains 15 residues. The CDR3 sequence: CASSPTSGQPYGYTF. CDR3 DNA sequence: TGTGCCAGCAGCCCCACCTCGGGACAGCCCTATGGCTACACCTTC.

The rearrangement joins TRBV27 to TRBJ2-7, with 14 bases lining up with TRBD2. This CDR3 has 14 residues. Trimming at V came to 6 bases and at J to 5 bases, leaving 3 bases not matched to a gene. Germline-derived CDR1 and CDR2 are MNHEY and SMNVEV (reference sequence). In DNA, the CDR3 is TGTGCCAGCAGCGGACTAGCGGGAGGAAACGAGCAGTACTTC. Its protein is CASSGLAGGNEQYF.

The V call is TRBV6-5, the J call TRBJ2-5, with 10 bases that match TRBD1. CDR3 length: 14 amino acids. V dropped 3 bases and J dropped 5; count of bases not matched to a gene: 3. CDR1 and CDR2 (germline): MNHEY, SVGAGI. The CDR3 is CASSYGGQGETQYF. The CDR3 DNA sequence: TGTGCCAGCAGTTATGGGGGACAGGGGGAGACCCAGTACTTC.

The rearrangement links TRBV11-3 to TRBJ2-1; tentative D call: TRBD1 (5 bases). Per the germline V gene, CDR1 is SGHNT and CDR2 is YENEEA. V lost 5 bases, J lost 4 bases, and 15 bases lay in between. The CDR3 is made up of 15 amino acids. CDR3 protein: CASSLRVVGYNEQFF. The CDR3 DNA sequence: TGTGCCAGCAGCCTCAGGGTTGTGGGGTACAATGAGCAGTTCTTC.

This clone appeared once. The rearrangement links TRBV10-3 to TRBJ2-2; 14 bases agree with TRBD2. With V trimmed by 4 bases and J by 6 bases, 1 base remained unmatched. Germline assignment: CDR1 ENHRY and CDR2 SYGVKD. CDR3 size: 15 residues. The CDR3 protein is CAISGTSGGSGELFF. The CDR3 coding sequence is TGTGCCATCAGTGGGACTAGCGGGGGGTCCGGGGAGCTGTTTTTT.

The V call is TRBV29-1, the J call TRBJ2-2, with a tentative D call TRBD1 (6 bases). The V gene lost 7 bases and the J gene lost 7 bases, with 16 bases spanning the gap. This CDR3 has 13 amino acids. Germline V CDR1 and CDR2: SQVTM, ANQGSEA. This CDR3 reads CSARGRFIGELFF. In DNA form, the CDR3 reads TGCAGCGCCAGGGGCAGGTTCATCGGGGAGCTGTTTTTT.

The chain uses TRBV10-3 and TRBJ2-1, with TRBD2 matching 8 bases. This CDR3 is built from 13 residues. Germline V CDR1 and CDR2: ENHRY, SYGVKD. V shed 8 bases, J shed 5 bases, and the junction held 5 bases outside the gene matches. The CDR3 nucleotides read TGTGCCATCGGGACTAGAACGGACAATGAGCAGTTCTTC. Residues: CAIGTRTDNEQFF.

Only a few counts were recorded for this clone. The chain carries TRBV5-4 and TRBJ1-1, with 8 bases aligning to TRBD1. V shed 4 bases and J 0 bases; nucleotides not matched to a gene: 8. From germline, CDR1 is SGHNT and CDR2 YYREEE (reference sequence). The CDR3 consists of 16 residues. CDR3 residues: CASSRTGGGLNTEAFF. Written as DNA, the CDR3 is TGTGCCAGCAGCCGTACAGGGGGGGGATTGAACACTGAAGCTTTCTTT. Drawing the rest from reference TRBV5-4 and TRBJ1-1, the complete variable domain is ETGVTQSPTHLIKTRGQQVTLRCSSQSGHNTVSWYQQALGQGPQFIFQYYREEENGRGNFPPRFSGLQFPNYSSELNVNALELDDSALYLCASSRTGGGLNTEAFFGQGTRLTVV.

In its sample, this clone was seen once. J is TRBJ1-2 and V is TRBV6-5, with D possibly TRBD1 on 6 matching bases. In germline, CDR1 is MNHEY, CDR2 SVGAGI. V lost 6 bases, J lost 3 bases, and 14 bases lay in between. There are 14 residues in the CDR3. CDR3 residues: CASRGQPGDYGYTF. As DNA, the CDR3 is TGTGCCAGCAGAGGACAGCCCGGGGACTATGGCTACACCTTC.

The table lists this clone with a count of one. V is TRBV6-1 and J is TRBJ1-2, with D perhaps matching TRBD1 (5 bases). CDR1 MNHNS and CDR2 SASEGT come from the germline V gene. Trimming removed 4 bases at V and 10 bases at J, with 19 bases between. This CDR3 is 14 amino acids long. CDR3 sequence reads: CASSAGGGSVFYTF. In DNA form, the CDR3 reads TGTGCCAGCAGTGCTGGGGGGGGAAGTGTCTTCTACACCTTC.

The V call is TRBV5-4, the J call TRBJ2-3; 10 nucleotides line up with TRBD2. Losses at the gene ends were 4 bases for V and 13 bases for J; bases not matched to a gene: 12. Germline V gene lookup returns CDR1 SGHNT and CDR2 YYREEE (reference sequence). The CDR3 covers 14 residues. CDR3 sequence reads: CASSAGSSGGNKYF. The CDR3 coding sequence is TGTGCCAGCAGCGCCGGGTCTAGCGGGGGCAATAAGTATTTT.